The entry that follows covers one TCR beta chain sequence. Its matching antigen is unknown. The sample belongs to a study of cytomegalovirus exposure and HLA in healthy donors. In the PCR, 60 Vbeta and 13 Jbeta primers were used. TCRdb keeps only in-frame clones here, not all; method: immunoSEQ multiplex PCR. The data show 200,000 to 250,000 clones, 70% to 85% seen once. Among the donors, all were healthy bone marrow donors. Notes on the study in general: Being productive about 90% or about 30% of the time was typical of most TCR beta V segments in an earlier analysis.

Specimen: PBMCs. The clonotype comes from a male donor in good health and CMV-seronegative.

This CDR3 is CASSGRYNEKLFF. In nucleotides, the CDR3 is TGTGCCAGCAGCGGGAGATATAATGAAAAACTGTTTTTT. The V and J genes are TRBV2 and TRBJ1-4, with no clear D. CDR1 is SNHLY and CDR2 is FYNNEI in the germline V gene. The V gene lost 6 bases and the J gene lost 4 bases, with 9 bases spanning the gap. This CDR3 contains 13 residues.